Listed here are 3 T cell receptor beta chains from one sample, sequenced in a study of control samples from healthy donors and cancer patients. Some clones are missing from TCRdb's copy, which holds only in-frame ones; the method was immunoSEQ multiplex PCR. The sample records over 90,000 clones, around nine tenths being singletons. Sample: PBMCs. Receptors were obtained from a man in his fifties or sixties with lung cancer.

The chain links TRBV7-3 to TRBJ2-1; no clear D. V lost 5 bases and J lost 0, with 5 bases in between. The length of the CDR3 is 13 residues. The germline V gene encodes CDR1 SGHTA and CDR2 FQGTGA. CDR3 residues: CASSQSSYNEQFF. DNA for the CDR3: TGTGCCAGCAGCCAGAGCTCCTACAATGAGCAGTTCTTC.

This chain links TRBV7-8 with TRBJ1-2; 10 nucleotides agree with TRBD1. The CDR3 contains 15 residues. V shed 1 base and J 4 bases; nucleotides not matched to a gene: 3. CDR1 SGHVS and CDR2 FQNEAQ come from the germline V gene. The CDR3 DNA reads as TGTGCCAGCAGCTTAGTTGGGACAGGGGCCTATGGCTACACCTTC. Protein product: CASSLVGTGAYGYTF.

The rearrangement uses TRBV6-5 and TRBJ1-5; 8 bases agree with TRBD1. The junction had 6 bases not matched to a gene; V was cut back by 7 bases and J by 4 bases. Per germline, CDR1 MNHEY and CDR2 SVGAGI. This CDR3 has 14 residues. CDR3 bases: TGTGCCAGCACTGTAGGACAGGGTAATCAGCCCCAGCATTTT. Its translation is CASTVGQGNQPQHF.